Listed below are T cell receptor beta chains from one sample, sequenced in a study of PD-L1 blockade in urothelial cancer. The repertoire was sequenced with immunoSEQ multiplex PCR; TCRdb's copy has only in-frame clones and lacks some. This sample has 40,000 to 45,000 clones, with 70% to 90% found just once. Sequencing was performed on PBMCs, taken around atezolizumab (anti-PD-L1) treatment. These receptors were taken from a woman in her sixties or seventies with urothelial cancer. CDR3s include the opening cysteine and the closing phenylalanine or tryptophan. The D gene is left open where the match is weak. Size values are once, few and many counts, or a class for expanded clones, and some rows have none.

abundance	v_gene	j_gene	d_gene	CDR3nt	CDR3aa
.	TRBV7-8	TRBJ2-7	.	TGTGCCAGCAGCTTAGGATCCGGGAGTGGATACGAGCAGTACTTC	CASSLGSGSGYEQYF
once	TRBV11-2	TRBJ2-7	TRBD1	TGTGCCAGCAGCCCAAGCCGGGACAGAGCCTACGAGCAGTACTTC	CASSPSRDRAYEQYF
.	TRBV4-1	TRBJ2-1	TRBD1	TGCGCCAGCAGCCAAGATGACACAGGGGGATACAATGAGCAGTTCTTC	CASSQDDTGGYNEQFF
once	TRBV4-3	TRBJ1-5	.	TGCGCCAGCAGCCAATTACGAGATCAGCCCCAGCATTTT	CASSQLRDQPQHF
.	TRBV6-5	TRBJ2-3	TRBD1	TGTGCCAGCACCAAACGGGACAGGGTCTATTTT	CASTKRDRVYF
.	TRBV18	TRBJ2-5	TRBD2	TGTGCCAGCTCAGCGACTAGCGGGAGGGCAGGAGAGACCCAGTACTTC	CASSATSGRAGETQYF
.	TRBV28	TRBJ2-1	TRBD1	TGTGCCAGCAGGGACAGGGGTCCCCGCTCCTACAATGAGCAGTTCTTC	CASRDRGPRSYNEQFF
.	TRBV7-3	TRBJ1-2	.	TGTGCCAGCGCAATAGCCGGGTCTTCCGGCTACACCTTC	CASAIAGSSGYTF
few	TRBV6-1	TRBJ1-5	TRBD1	TGTGCCAGCAGCCGACAGGGGATGGGCCAGCCCCAGCATTTT	CASSRQGMGQPQHF
.	TRBV10-3	TRBJ2-1	TRBD2	TGTGCCATCAGTGGGAGACTAGCGGGGGGAGAAGGCGGTGAGCAGTTCTTC	CAISGRLAGGEGGEQFF
.	TRBV10-1	TRBJ2-3	.	TGCGCCAGCAGTGAAAACAGGGCCGCCACAGATACGCAGTATTTT	CASSENRAATDTQYF
.	TRBV27	TRBJ2-5	.	TGTGCCAGCAGTTACTCCCCCGAAGAGACCCAGTACTTC	CASSYSPEETQYF
.	TRBV5-1	TRBJ2-3	.	TGCGCCAGCAGCTTCGGAGGTTTCCCAGATACGCAGTATTTT	CASSFGGFPDTQYF
.	TRBV14	TRBJ2-4	.	TGTGCCAGCAGCCTCACCCTCCTTGGAGGGGCCAAAAACATTCAGTACTTC	CASSLTLLGGAKNIQYF
.	TRBV28	TRBJ2-7	TRBD1	TGTGCCAGCAGTTTACAGGGGGCCAACTACGAGCAGTACTTC	CASSLQGANYEQYF
.	TRBV29-1	TRBJ2-4	.	TGCAGCGTTGGGACAGAACTAGCCAAAAACATTCAGTACTTC	CSVGTELAKNIQYF
.	TRBV19	TRBJ2-7	TRBD1	TGTGCCAGTAGAATGGTGGACAGGGTATCCTACGAGCAGTACTTC	CASRMVDRVSYEQYF